This passage covers 18 T cell receptor beta chains from one sample sequenced in a study of T cells after posttransplantation cyclophosphamide. Treatment was busulfan-fludarabine conditioning, a marrow graft, and cyclophosphamide on days +3 and +4. Libraries were prepared by immunoSEQ multiplex PCR; TCRdb keeps only in-frame clonotypes and omits some of them. This repertoire lists roughly 15,000 clones without singletons; under 25% sits in the top ten. The sample consisted of PBMCs, taken 1,000 to 1,200 days after allogeneic stem cell transplant with posttransplant cyclophosphamide. These receptors originate from a female patient in her forties or fifties who received an allogeneic stem cell transplant from a related donor, was CMV-positive, and had no GVHD. The graft donor may have given rise to some T cells.

This clone was counted at least ten times. The chain joins TRBV4-1 to TRBJ1-4; D remains ambiguous. This CDR3 has 16 residues. V lost 4 bases, J lost 0 bases, and 12 bases lay in between. The germline gives CDR1 MGHRA, CDR2 YSYEKL. CDR3 nucleotide sequence: TGCGCCAGCAGCCTCGGTATAGGAGCAACTAATGAAAAACTGTTTTTT. Protein sequence: CASSLGIGATNEKLFF.

The sample holds many counts of this clone. The chain recombines TRBV5-1 with TRBJ1-6; maybe TRBD1 (6 bases). The germline V gene has CDR1 SGHRS and CDR2 YFSETQ. The CDR3 covers 17 residues. V dropped 2 bases and J dropped 0 bases, with 12 bases sitting between them. CDR3 nucleotide sequence: TGCGCCAGCAGCTTAAGACAGGCGAGCTCCTATAATTCACCCCTCCACTTT. Protein sequence: CASSLRQASSYNSPLHF.

This clone appeared many times. This chain connects TRBV11-3 to TRBJ2-1, with D possibly TRBD2 on 5 matching bases. The germline CDR1 and CDR2 sequences are SGHNT and YENEEA. The CDR3 totals 14 residues. The V gene lost 7 bases and the J gene lost 3 bases, with 13 bases spanning the gap. The DNA of the CDR3 is TGTGCCAGCAAGGTGGGGAGCGGCTACAATGAGCAGTTCTTC. Its translation: CASKVGSGYNEQFF. The full variable domain, rest sourced from reference TRBV11-3 and TRBJ2-1, is EAGVVQSPRYKIIEKKQPVAFWCNPISGHNTLYWYLQNLGQGPELLIRYENEEAVDDSQLPKDRFSAERLKGVDSTLKIQPAELGDSAVYLCASKVGSGYNEQFFGPGTRLTVL.

The V gene is TRBV13, the J gene TRBJ2-7; 10 bases fit TRBD1. Germline loops: CDR1 PRHDT, CDR2 FYEKMQ (reference sequence). V was clipped by 4 bases and J by 5 bases; unmatched bases: 5. The CDR3 totals 14 residues. In nucleotides, the CDR3 is TGTGCCAGCAGCTACCGGGACAGGGGACACGAGCAGTACTTC. This codes for CASSYRDRGHEQYF.

This clone was picked up many times. J is TRBJ1-1 and V is TRBV7-9; D is uncertain. In germline, CDR1 is SEHNR, CDR2 FQNEAQ (reference sequence). This CDR3 comprises 12 residues. V was shortened by 3 bases and J by 1 base, with 3 bases between the two germline ends. The CDR3 spells CASSFRNTEAFF. DNA for the CDR3: TGTGCCAGCAGCTTTAGGAACACTGAAGCTTTCTTT. The complete variable domain, with remaining parts taken from reference TRBV7-9 and TRBJ1-1, reads DTGVSQNPRHKITKRGQNVTFRCDPISEHNRLYWYRQTLGQGPEFLTYFQNEAQLEKSRLLSDRFSAERPKGSFSTLEIQRTEQGDSAMYLCASSFRNTEAFFGQGTRLTVV.

This clone was seen at least ten times. V gene TRBV5-1 combines with J gene TRBJ2-7; 10 bases line up with TRBD1. After removal of 5 bases from V and 7 bases from J, the junction contained 6 bases not matched to a gene. Germline V gene sequence: CDR1 SGHRS, CDR2 YFSETQ. This CDR3 contains 13 residues. The CDR3 loop reads CASSRDRGKEQYF. As DNA, the CDR3 is TGCGCCAGCAGTCGGGACAGGGGCAAGGAGCAGTACTTC.

This clone was observed many times. The gene calls are TRBV4-2 and TRBJ2-4; a weak D match, TRBD1 (5 bases). The CDR3 spans 16 residues. Trimming took 4 bases from V and 3 from J, leaving 16 bases between them. Germline V gene data show CDR1 as LGHNA and CDR2 as YNFKEQ. The CDR3 DNA reads as TGTGCCAGCAGCCCCCCGGTTGGCAGGGACAAAAACATTCAGTACTTC. Protein sequence: CASSPPVGRDKNIQYF.

This clone was counted between two and nine times. The chain carries TRBV7-9 and TRBJ2-3, with 9 nucleotides matching TRBD1. The germline gives CDR1 SEHNR, CDR2 FQNEAQ (reference sequence). V was clipped by 5 bases and J by 7 bases; unmatched bases: 13. The CDR3 spans 16 residues. This chain's CDR3 is CASSLGTGMEGNTQYF. The CDR3 DNA follows: TGTGCCAGCAGCCTAGGGACAGGGATGGAGGGAAATACGCAGTATTTT.

In this sample, this clone turned up many times. The chain joins TRBV5-1 to TRBJ2-4; 7 bases match TRBD2. V was clipped by 2 bases and J by 0 bases; unmatched bases: 8. CDR1 and CDR2 (germline): SGHRS, YFSETQ. The length of the CDR3 is 17 residues. CDR3 sequence reads: CASSFTAGELAKNIQYF. The DNA of the CDR3 is TGCGCCAGCAGCTTTACCGCGGGGGAATTAGCCAAAAACATTCAGTACTTC.

This clone was counted ten times or more. The chain carries TRBV5-4 and TRBJ2-7; 9 bases line up with TRBD1. There are 18 residues in the CDR3. V dropped 4 bases and J dropped 6; count of bases not matched to a gene: 20. CDR1 SGHNT and CDR2 YYREEE come from the germline V gene (reference sequence). The CDR3 spells CASSPWPPGTGLDGEQYF. CDR3 sequence (DNA): TGTGCCAGCAGCCCGTGGCCTCCCGGGACAGGGTTGGATGGCGAGCAGTACTTC.

This chain joins TRBV6-1 and TRBJ2-3, with D unclear. Trimming stripped 6 bases from V and 4 bases from J, with 5 bases between. This CDR3 is built from 11 residues. From germline, CDR1 is MNHNS and CDR2 SASEGT. This CDR3 reads CASRRADTQYF. The CDR3 bases are TGTGCCAGCAGAAGAGCAGATACGCAGTATTTT.

This clone has ten or more counts. V gene TRBV5-1 combines with J gene TRBJ2-2, with 8 nucleotides matching TRBD1. With V trimmed by 0 bases and J by 3 bases, 4 bases remained unmatched. Per germline, CDR1 SGHRS and CDR2 YFSETQ. This CDR3 contains 16 residues. The DNA of the CDR3 is TGCGCCAGCAGCTTGGGGCAGGGGGCGGACACCGGGGAGCTGTTTTTT. This sequence encodes CASSLGQGADTGELFF. Complete variable domain (other parts from reference TRBV5-1 and TRBJ2-2): KAGVTQTPRYLIKTRGQQVTLSCSPISGHRSVSWYQQTPGQGLQFLFEYFSETQRNKGNFPGRFSGRQFSNSRSEMNVSTLELGDSALYLCASSLGQGADTGELFFGEGSRLTVL.

This clone was observed a few times. The rearrangement joins TRBV6-5 to TRBJ2-3; D is unclear. The V end was cut by 2 bases, the J end by 1 base, with 10 bases between. From germline, CDR1 is MNHEY and CDR2 SVGAGI. The CDR3 is 15 amino acids. DNA of the CDR3: TGTGCCAGCAGTTACGAGCGAGTGGGCACAGATACGCAGTATTTT. Translating gives CASSYERVGTDTQYF.

The rearrangement uses TRBV6-1 and TRBJ1-4; 7 bases match TRBD1. Germline assignment: CDR1 MNHNS and CDR2 SASEGT. Losses at the gene ends were 5 bases for V and 7 bases for J; bases not matched to a gene: 7. CDR3 size: 14 residues. The CDR3 DNA follows: TGTGCCAGCAGTTCAGGGGGACGGACTGAAAAACTGTTTTTT. Amino acids: CASSSGGRTEKLFF.

This clone was seen many times. The chain couples TRBV10-3 to TRBJ1-6; a weak D match, TRBD1 (5 bases). Germline lookup yields CDR1 ENHRY and CDR2 SYGVKD. V lost 6 bases and J 7 bases, leaving 16 bases between the germline ends. This CDR3 is built from 15 residues. CDR3 sequence reads: CAIRGSGKENSPLHF. The CDR3 DNA reads TGTGCCATCAGAGGGTCAGGGAAGGAAAATTCACCCCTCCACTTT.

This clone was recorded at least ten times. The chain combines TRBV18 with TRBJ1-5; 9 positions agree with TRBD1. CDR3 length: 15 residues. The germline CDR1 and CDR2 sequences are KGHSH and LQKENI. J gave up 11 bases and V 3 bases, and 11 bases lay outside the gene matches. In nucleotides, the CDR3 is TGTGCCAGCTCACCCGAAACAGGGGGCATAACGTCCCAGCATTTT. It encodes CASSPETGGITSQHF.

The genes are TRBV7-2 and TRBJ2-5; possible D gene TRBD1, 6 bases. The J call is uncertain, as TRBJ2-7 better fits the DNA end. Looked up from germline, CDR1 is SGHTA and CDR2 is FQGNSA. This CDR3 spans 14 amino acids. The CDR3 region has the DNA TGTGCCAGCAGCCGACAAGGGGGTAAACTCGAGCAGTACTTC. Translating gives CASSRQGGKLEQYF.

This clone was counted ten times or more. The genes are TRBV6-4 and TRBJ1-1; 7 nucleotides line up with TRBD1. The germline gives CDR1 MRHNA, CDR2 SNTAGT. The CDR3 has 14 residues. Trimming removed 4 bases from V and 1 base from J; junction bases left unmatched: 3. CDR3 residues: CASSAGTANTEAFF. CDR3 sequence (DNA): TGTGCCAGCAGTGCGGGGACAGCGAACACTGAAGCTTTCTTT.